Listed below are T cell receptor beta chains from one sample, sequenced in a study of spatial heterogeneity in lung cancer. TCRdb re-analysed the 5' RACE reads in MiXCR, keeping a single row per CDR3 protein. The sample consists of around 100,000 distinct CDR3 sequences, roughly 4.5% of them appearing once. The specimen comprised lung tumor tissue, sampled at surgery. The source of these receptors is a male donor with early-stage non-small cell lung cancer. CDR3s include the opening cysteine and the closing phenylalanine or tryptophan. The D gene is left open where the match is weak. Size is stated for part of the rows, as once, few or many counts, or as a class when the clone is expanded.

clone size	V gene	J gene	D gene	CDR3 DNA	CDR3 protein
many	TRBV4-1	TRBJ2-3	TRBD2	TGCGCCAGCAGCCAAGGGCTGACTAGCGGGGGAAGCACAGATACGCAGTATTTT	CASSQGLTSGGSTDTQYF
large	TRBV13	TRBJ1-2	TRBD1	TGTGCCAGCAGCCCTGCCGGACAGGGGAACTATGGCTACACCTTC	CASSPAGQGNYGYTF
few	TRBV20-1	TRBJ1-2	NA	TGCAGTGCTCGAGTTCCGGGTGGCTACACCTTC	CSARVPGGYTF
many	TRBV2	TRBJ1-6	NA	TGTGCCAGCAGTGATGGAGGGAATTCACCCCTCCACTTT	CASSDGGNSPLHF
NA	TRBV3-1	TRBJ2-5	NA	TGTGCCAGCAGCCAAGATCCGGGTTTCGGGACCCAGTACTTC	CASSQDPGFGTQYF
few	TRBV6-5	TRBJ2-5	NA	TGTGCCAGCAGGCAGAACATAGAGGAGACCCAGTACTTC	CASRQNIEETQYF
many	TRBV6-5	TRBJ1-2	NA	TGTGCCAGCAGTTATTCTCAGGACGGGAAGTATGGCTACACCTTC	CASSYSQDGKYGYTF
many	TRBV7-6	TRBJ2-5	NA	TGTGCCAGCAGCTTGGGACAAGAAGAGACCCAGTACTTC	CASSLGQEETQYF
many	TRBV14	TRBJ2-7	NA	TGTGCCAGCAGCCAACGAGGGACAATCTCGTACGAGCAGTACTTC	CASSQRGTISYEQYF
many	TRBV6-5	TRBJ2-7	TRBD1	TGTGCCAGCAGTTACGGCGGGACAGGGAGAGGAGAGCAGTACTTC	CASSYGGTGRGEQYF
few	TRBV23-1	TRBJ2-7	NA	TGCGCCAGCAGTCTGAACCGCCTGGACTGGCCTCTCGAGCAGTACTTC	CASSLNRLDWPLEQYF
many	TRBV2	TRBJ1-1	NA	TGTGCCAGCAGGGGCCAGTTGGGGTCTGAAGCTTTCTTT	CASRGQLGSEAFF
few	TRBV4-2	TRBJ2-3	TRBD2	TGTGCCAGCAGCCCGGGACTAGCGGGGGGACCGCAGTATTTT	CASSPGLAGGPQYF
many	TRBV4-1	TRBJ1-5	NA	TGCGCCAGCAGCCGGACAGTTCTTCAGCCCCAGCATTTT	CASSRTVLQPQHF
many	TRBV19	TRBJ2-2	NA	TGTGCCAGTAGTATAGAAGGGTGGAACACCGGGGAGCTGTTTTTT	CASSIEGWNTGELFF